This T cell receptor beta chain was sequenced during a study of PD-L1 blockade in urothelial cancer. Whole-study context: Blood was evaluated 3 weeks (second dose) and 6 weeks after therapy began. Reported median T cell count for blood samples was around 140,000.

The length of the CDR3 is 15 residues. After removal of 3 bases from V and 7 bases from J, the junction contained 10 bases not matched to a gene. The V gene's germline CDR1 is PRHDT and CDR2 FYEKMQ (reference sequence). As concerns this clone: Antigen specificity is unknown.

Overall study findings and caveats: It was durable-benefit patients whose tumor-associated blood clones expanded more at 3 weeks.

TCRdb keeps only in-frame clones here, not all; method: immunoSEQ multiplex PCR. In the table there are roughly 90,000 clones, 90% to 95% of which are singletons. The sample consisted of PBMCs, taken around atezolizumab (anti-PD-L1) treatment. The chain has TRBV13 and TRBJ2-7, with TRBD2 identical over 9 bases. The clonotype originates from a man aged 55 to 70 with urothelial cancer. CDR3 residues: CASSLFGGRAWEQYF. Here the CDR3 DNA reads TGTGCCAGCAGCTTGTTCGGCGGGAGGGCGTGGGAGCAGTACTTC.